The T cell receptor beta chain described here comes from a study of cytomegalovirus exposure and HLA in healthy donors. Per germline, CDR1 MRHNA and CDR2 SNTAGT. Unmatched junction bases numbered 6, after V lost 0 bases and J lost 6 bases. CDR3 size: 15 residues. This table comes from immunoSEQ multiplex PCR, and its TCRdb copy is limited to in-frame clones, with some not included. The sample consists of about 69,000 clones, less than 95% of them appearing once. The source material was PBMCs. This receptor was taken from a woman aged 18 to 35 in good health and CMV-seronegative. The J gene is TRBJ2-3, the V gene TRBV6-4; 7 bases are a match to TRBD2. CDR3 DNA: TGTGCCAGCAGTGACTCGGCGGGGGTCGGGGATACGCAGTATTTT. This translates into CASSDSAGVGDTQYF.